One TCR beta chain is described in this entry. This clonotype has ten or more counts. The antigen it recognizes is unknown. The input lacks base qualities; no much larger clone sits a single base away. The trim is 4 bases for V and 1 base for J, with a gap of 13 bases between the germline ends. The CDR3 measures 15 amino acids from cysteine to phenylalanine. Here the CDR3 DNA is all that survives: 45 bases in frame from base 1. Taken with the paper, the label for time point translates to: sample taken at primary tumor resection. Whole RNA extracted from tumor and nontumor lung tissue, or from cryopreserved PBMC samples, was used for TCR sequencing without cell sorting. Samples were obtained from 72 patients with early-stage, untreated non-small cell lung cancer from the lung TRACERx cohort. A patient was chosen for TCR sequencing only when enough RNA was available from at least two tumor regions. The library came from 5' RACE. Sequencing was carried out with a NextSeq 500. In the TCR library protocol, a unique molecular identifier was attached to each TCR cDNA molecule so that PCR and sequencing errors could be corrected. In the authors' own workflow: Decombinator tools were used for TCR identification, UMI-based error correction and CDR3 extraction. TCRs above a frequency of 2 per 1,000, corresponding to the top 1% of the tumor frequency distribution, were defined as expanded. Each repertoire was subsampled 100 times to 5,000 TCRs, after which Renyi diversity was computed with the R vegan package. To build CDR3 similarity networks, amino acid triplet string-kernel similarity was used, and CDR3s were connected when their pairwise similarity was above 0.82. In-frame beta chains were kept once TCRdb had trimmed the public reads at Q25 with fastp and called clones with MiXCR. A single entry per CDR3 protein holds the most common genes and DNA from its merged rows. TCRdb, rather than the study authors, made the V and J calls. The sample data list tens of thousands of distinct CDR3 sequences, and less than 5.5% of these were observed just once. The leading ten clones occupy under 30% of the sample.

The data were taken from a study of spatial heterogeneity in lung cancer (dated by TCRdb to between 2018 and 2021). With regard to the full study: More beta-chain than alpha-chain transcripts were consistently detected, likely reflecting higher beta-chain transcript abundance. In the raw uncorrected reads, each unique combination of TCR and UMI appeared on average more than ten times. In non-small cell lung cancer, the study made a quantitative comparison of TCR alpha and beta repertoires among multiple tumor regions, matched nontumor lung and blood. Both alpha and beta chains were TCR-sequenced in approximately 220 tumor regions, around 64 matched nontumor lung samples and 56 PBMC samples obtained at surgery. Nonsynonymous mutation counts, determined by whole-exome sequencing of tumor tissue, were related to features of the TCR repertoire. Summary of the overall study and its limitations: Ubiquitous expanded tumor TCRs showed up in blood more often at tumor resection than at routine follow-up. Confirming at a functional level the hypothesis that regional TCRs recognize regional mutations was considered to require additional single-cell paired TCR alpha and beta sequencing.

This chain is built from TRBV12-3 or TRBV12-4 and TRBJ1-1; 5 matching bases give a weak D call of TRBD1. The source was PBMCs, collected at surgery. The origin of this receptor is a female donor with early-stage non-small cell lung cancer. The CDR3 amino acid sequence is: CASSSRWRGNTEAFF. The nucleotide sequence reads as follows: TGTGCCAGCAGTTCGCGTTGGAGGGGGAACACTGAAGCTTTCTTT.